This note documents a single T cell receptor (beta chain) sequence. CDR1 is ENHRY, CDR2 SYGVKD, per germline. V was trimmed by 8 bases and J by 0 bases, leaving 10 bases between them. This CDR3 is 13 amino acids long. The assay was immunoSEQ multiplex PCR, and TCRdb's table has in-frame clones only and misses some. Here the sample spans roughly 710,000 clones, 80% to 90% being singletons. The sample comes from a study of shared T cell receptors in the human thymus. The same data also went into a second study, on human thymus T cells. That investigation notes: Donation was from healthy Finnish infants who were having corrective surgery that addressed congenital heart defects. From resections taken during corrective heart surgery, the thymus tissue was obtained. Seemingly biased V and J gene usage marked thymic and blood repertoires. Thymic repertoires overlap heavily among unrelated individuals, related research has reported.

This TCR derives from a girl in the first two years of life with a congenital heart defect. Sample: thymocytes. This chain connects TRBV10-3 to TRBJ1-2; D is unresolved. The CDR3 is CAIGGASNYGYTF. The CDR3 DNA follows: TGTGCCATCGGCGGAGCCTCTAACTATGGCTACACCTTC.